This is a list of T cell receptor beta chains from one sample in a study of spatial heterogeneity in lung cancer. TCRdb redid the calling of the 5' RACE reads with MiXCR, one entry per CDR3 protein. The table records roughly 39,000 distinct CDR3 sequences, roughly 8% of them present only once. The sample here was PBMCs, taken at surgery. These receptors originate from a male donor with early-stage non-small cell lung cancer. CDR3s include the opening cysteine and the closing phenylalanine or tryptophan. The order of the fields is V gene, D gene, J gene, clone size, CDR3 protein, CDR3 DNA. The D gene is left open where the match is weak. Part of the rows lack a size; the others show once, few, many or a class for expanded clones.

TRBV3-1	TRBD2	TRBJ2-5	NA	CASSQASGKETQYF	TGTGCCAGCAGCCAGGCTAGCGGGAAAGAGACCCAGTACTTC
TRBV6-1	TRBD1	TRBJ1-5	NA	CASRKDRAPNQPQHF	TGTGCCAGCAGAAAGGACAGGGCCCCCAATCAGCCCCAGCATTTT
TRBV18	NA	TRBJ2-3	NA	CASSTYLADTQYF	TGTGCCAGCTCAACTTACCTGGCAGATACGCAGTATTTT
TRBV12-3/TRBV12-4	NA	TRBJ2-1	many	CASSPITRDGEQFF	TGTGCCAGCAGTCCTATCACTAGGGATGGTGAGCAGTTCTTC
TRBV14	NA	TRBJ1-6	NA	CASSQVHGNSPLHF	TGTGCCAGCAGCCAAGTACACGGAAATTCACCCCTCCACTTT
TRBV20-1	TRBD2	TRBJ2-3	few	CSAEAGGGTDTQYF	TGCAGTGCTGAAGCGGGGGGGGGCACAGATACGCAGTATTTT
TRBV20-1	NA	TRBJ2-3	few	CSARRGTDTQYF	TGCAGTGCTAGAAGAGGCACAGATACGCAGTATTTT
TRBV24-1	TRBD1	TRBJ2-3	many	CATSDPTGSSTDTQYF	TGTGCCACCAGTGACCCGACAGGGAGTAGCACAGATACGCAGTATTTT
TRBV6-5	NA	TRBJ2-7	many	CASSYSTSPMAAYEQYF	TGTGCCAGCAGTTACTCCACTTCTCCCATGGCCGCTTACGAGCAGTACTTC
TRBV5-1	TRBD1	TRBJ1-6	NA	CASSLEGTGVVSPLHF	TGCGCCAGCAGCCTTGAGGGGACAGGGGTTGTTTCACCCCTCCACTTT
TRBV10-3	TRBD1	TRBJ2-2	many	CAISVGQGHTGELFF	TGTGCCATCAGTGTGGGACAGGGGCACACCGGGGAGCTGTTTTTT
TRBV20-1	NA	TRBJ1-1	many	CSARVPGYMNTEAFF	TGCAGTGCTAGAGTCCCGGGGTACATGAACACTGAAGCTTTCTTT
TRBV4-3	NA	TRBJ1-4	many	CASSQQANHEKLFF	TGCGCCAGCAGCCAGCAGGCTAACCACGAAAAACTGTTTTTT
TRBV4-3	NA	TRBJ1-1	many	CASSLGGINTEAFF	TGCGCCAGCAGCCTGGGCGGGATTAACACTGAAGCTTTCTTT
TRBV7-9	NA	TRBJ1-2	many	CASSRHNNYGYTF	TGTGCCAGCAGTCGACACAACAACTATGGCTACACCTTC
TRBV6-6	TRBD2	TRBJ2-3	NA	CASSRLAGGTDTQYF	TGTGCCAGCAGCAGACTAGCGGGGGGGACAGATACGCAGTATTTT
TRBV12-3/TRBV12-4	TRBD2	TRBJ2-5	many	CASGGTRTFETQYF	TGTGCCAGCGGAGGGACTAGAACGTTTGAGACCCAGTACTTC
TRBV5-1	TRBD2	TRBJ2-1	many	CASTSGTHNEQFF	TGCGCCAGCACTAGCGGGACCCACAATGAGCAGTTCTTC
TRBV6-5	TRBD1	TRBJ1-5	few	CATSKGGAGGRNQPQHF	TGTGCCACCTCTAAAGGGGGGGCAGGGGGTCGGAATCAGCCCCAGCATTTT
TRBV12-3/TRBV12-4	TRBD1	TRBJ1-6	many	CASTLDRGSPLHF	TGTGCCAGCACCCTGGACAGGGGATCACCCCTCCACTTT